This entry lists 17 T cell receptor beta chains sequenced from one sample in a study of shared clonotypes between healthy human individuals. TCRdb keeps only in-frame clones here, not all; method: immunoSEQ multiplex PCR. The sample has some 500,000 clones; approximately 94% are singletons. The specimen sequenced was naive CD4+ T cells sorted from blood. As to subset: CD45RA+ positively selected. All receptors derive from a woman in her thirties in good health.

The genes are TRBV18 and TRBJ2-7; D is unresolved. Germline-derived CDR1 and CDR2 are KGHSH and LQKENI. Trimming shortened V by 5 bases and J by 0 bases, and 11 bases separated the two germline ends. The CDR3 extends over 14 amino acids. CDR3 DNA: TGTGCCAGCTCAGGCCAAAGAGGCTCCTACGAGCAGTACTTC. Its translation: CASSGQRGSYEQYF. The whole variable domain, filled in from reference TRBV18 and TRBJ2-7, reads NAGVMQNPRHLVRRRGQEARLRCSPMKGHSHVYWYRQLPEEGLKFMVYLQKENIIDESGMPKERFSAEFPKEGPSILRIQQVVRGDSAAYFCASSGQRGSYEQYFGPGTRLTVT.

The gene calls are TRBV7-9 and TRBJ2-1; D is ambiguous. The CDR3 covers 11 residues. Germline values: CDR1 SEHNR, CDR2 FQNEAQ (reference sequence). V was clipped by 3 bases and J by 6 bases, with 3 bases between them. The CDR3 nucleotides read TGTGCCAGCAGCTTCGGCAATGAGCAGTTCTTC. Protein: CASSFGNEQFF. Full variable domain (rest looked up from reference TRBV7-9 and TRBJ2-1): DTGVSQNPRHKITKRGQNVTFRCDPISEHNRLYWYRQTLGQGPEFLTYFQNEAQLEKSRLLSDRFSAERPKGSFSTLEIQRTEQGDSAMYLCASSFGNEQFFGPGTRLTVL.

This chain links TRBV7-2 with TRBJ2-7; 8 bases map to TRBD2. This CDR3 region has 14 residues. V shed 5 bases, J shed 5 bases, and the junction held 8 bases outside the gene matches. The germline gives CDR1 SGHTA, CDR2 FQGNSA. CDR3 in amino acids: CASSPSGSFDEQYF. The CDR3 DNA is TGTGCCAGCAGCCCGAGCGGGAGCTTCGACGAGCAGTACTTC.

This clone was seen only once. CDR3 DNA sequence: TGTGCCAGCTCACCCACCGGGAGCACAGATACGCAGTATTTT. Encoded protein: CASSPTGSTDTQYF. The genes are TRBV18 and TRBJ2-3; D not resolved. The germline CDR1 and CDR2 sequences are KGHSH and LQKENI. There are 14 residues in the CDR3. The V end was cut by 3 bases, the J end by 0 bases, with 7 bases between.

V gene TRBV5-4 combines with J gene TRBJ2-7; D is perhaps TRBD1 (5 bases). The germline CDR1 and CDR2 sequences are SGHNT and YYREEE (reference sequence). V shed 3 bases and J shed 4 bases, with 17 bases lying between them. The CDR3 runs to 15 residues. The CDR3 spells CASSSTARDIYEQYF. CDR3 coding DNA: TGTGCCAGCAGCTCGACGGCCAGGGATATTTACGAGCAGTACTTC.

This clone has a single count. This sequence joins TRBV15 and TRBJ2-2, with D perhaps TRBD1 (6 bases). The V end lost 1 base, the J end lost 1 base, and 13 bases lay between the germline ends. Germline CDR1 is LNHNV and CDR2 is YYDKDF (reference sequence). CDR3 length equals 17 residues. Written as DNA, the CDR3 is TGTGCCACCAGCAGAGCCGGCCGGGACAAGAACACCGGGGAGCTGTTTTTT. This sequence encodes CATSRAGRDKNTGELFF.

This clone has just a few counts. The V gene is TRBV10-3, the J gene TRBJ1-5; 9 bases fit TRBD1. Germline trimming cut 11 bases from V and 7 bases from J; bases unmatched to any gene: 9. Germline CDR1 and CDR2: ENHRY and SYGVKD. The CDR3 totals 13 residues. The CDR3 nucleotides read TGTGCCGTCGGGACAGGGCGGGAGCAGCCCCAGCATTTT. Its protein is CAVGTGREQPQHF.

The count of this clone is one. This chain uses TRBV19 with TRBJ2-2; D is ambiguous. The CDR3 spans 13 residues. Germline CDR1 and CDR2: LNHDA and SQIVND (reference sequence). V was shortened by 0 bases and J by 7 bases, with 6 bases between the two germline ends. The DNA of the CDR3 is TGTGCCAGTAGTATAGAAGGGAACGGGGAGCTGTTTTTT. It encodes CASSIEGNGELFF.

The chain joins TRBV28 to TRBJ1-3, with TRBD1 as a possible D gene (5 bases). The CDR3 runs to 14 residues. The ends were cut back, 10 bases at V and 2 bases at J, with 15 bases in the middle. Germline CDR1 and CDR2: MDHEN and SYDVKM. In DNA, the CDR3 is TGTGCCACCCATCAGGGAGTCGCTGGAAACACCATATATTTT. As protein: CATHQGVAGNTIYF. The variable domain in full, with the rest retrieved from reference TRBV28 and TRBJ1-3, is DVKVTQSSRYLVKRTGEKVFLECVQDMDHENMFWYRQDPGLGLRLIYFSYDVKMKEKGDIPEGYSVSREKKERFSLILESASTNQTSMYLCATHQGVAGNTIYFGEGSWLTVV.

The chain combines TRBV5-1 with TRBJ2-6; maybe TRBD1 (6 bases). V was pared by 3 bases and J by 4 bases, with 20 bases between. The germline V gene encodes CDR1 SGHRS and CDR2 YFSETQ. This CDR3 is 18 amino acids long. The CDR3 is CASSWTYPQGSGANVLTF. The CDR3 DNA sequence: TGCGCCAGCAGCTGGACCTACCCCCAGGGGTCAGGGGCCAACGTCCTGACTTTC.

This clone was found once. This rearrangement joins TRBV5-1 to TRBJ2-7, with 7 bases fitting TRBD1. Germline CDR1 SGHRS, CDR2 YFSETQ. Trimming removed 2 bases from V and 6 bases from J; junction bases left unmatched: 2. The CDR3 totals 12 residues. The CDR3 sequence is CASSLTGAEQYF. The CDR3, as DNA: TGCGCCAGCAGCTTAACAGGGGCCGAGCAGTACTTC.

The chain employs TRBV14 and TRBJ2-1; D is ambiguous. The V gene's germline CDR1 is SGHDN and CDR2 FVKESK. V dropped 2 bases and J dropped 9 bases, with 11 bases sitting between them. The CDR3 sequence is 13 residues long. The DNA for the CDR3 is TGTGCCAGCAGCCAACTTCTAGTGGGTGAGCAGTTCTTC. This sequence encodes CASSQLLVGEQFF.

The V call is TRBV11-3, the J call TRBJ2-1, with 9 nucleotides matching TRBD2. The length of the CDR3 is 15 residues. V shed 5 bases and J 7 bases; nucleotides not matched to a gene: 9. CDR1 SGHNT and CDR2 YENEEA come from the germline V gene. The CDR3 DNA follows: TGTGCCAGCAGCCGGGGTAGCGGGAGACATAATGAGCAGTTCTTC. This codes for CASSRGSGRHNEQFF.

V usage is TRBV6-1 and J usage is TRBJ1-4; 9 positions agree with TRBD1. CDR1 MNHNS and CDR2 SASEGT come from the germline V gene. This CDR3 contains 15 residues. The V and J ends lost 5 bases and 7 bases, in that order; junction bases with no gene match: 8. The CDR3 here is CASSPGTGSTEKLFF. DNA for the CDR3: TGTGCCAGCAGTCCCGGGACAGGGTCGACTGAAAAACTGTTTTTT.

V gene TRBV4-2 combines with J gene TRBJ1-5; no clear D. The V end lost 1 base, the J end lost 0 bases, and 7 bases lay between the germline ends. Looked up from germline, CDR1 is LGHNA and CDR2 is YNFKEQ. This CDR3 contains 15 residues. The DNA of the CDR3 is TGTGCCAGCAGCCAAGCCACAAATAGCAATCAGCCCCAGCATTTT. Translating it yields CASSQATNSNQPQHF.

The chain carries TRBV6-6 and TRBJ2-7; perhaps TRBD2 as D (5 bases). Trimming stripped 10 bases from V and 2 bases from J, with 15 bases between. The CDR3 runs to 13 residues. Germline assignment: CDR1 MNHNY and CDR2 SVGAGI (reference sequence). CDR3 sequence: CATRPGLAYEQYF. Written as DNA, the CDR3 is TGTGCCACCAGACCGGGGTTGGCCTACGAGCAGTACTTC.

This clone occurred once. The chain has TRBV6-1 and TRBJ1-3; the D gene is possibly TRBD1 (5 bases). The germline V gene encodes CDR1 MNHNS and CDR2 SASEGT. V shed 2 bases and J shed 3 bases, with 11 bases lying between them. The length of the CDR3 is 15 residues. DNA of the CDR3: TGTGCCAGCAGTGAACCTGGGGCGCGTGGAAACACCATATATTTT. Translating it yields CASSEPGARGNTIYF.